What follows are 15 T cell receptor beta chains derived from one specimen sequenced in a study of shared clonotypes between healthy human individuals. Libraries were prepared by immunoSEQ multiplex PCR; TCRdb keeps only in-frame clonotypes and omits some of them. The sample lists a few hundred thousand clones, around 76% occurring once. Sequenced input: PBMCs. These receptors were collected from a woman in her thirties or forties in good health. Some clones in this sample may be carry-over from other donors' samples.

The chain is built from TRBV28 and TRBJ2-7; D possibly matches TRBD1 or TRBD2 (5 bases each). Trimming removed 6 bases from V and 12 bases from J, with 27 bases in between. The CDR3 is made up of 15 amino acids. Germline V lookup: CDR1 MDHEN, CDR2 SYDVKM. The DNA of the CDR3 is TGTGCCAGCAGGCCCTCTGCCGGGACCGTCGACCGCCCGTACTTC. Protein product: CASRPSAGTVDRPYF.

This chain links TRBV5-1 with TRBJ1-1; D is uncertain. The CDR3 has 15 residues. Between the trimmed V and J ends, which lost 4 bases and 4 bases, there was a span of 17 bases. The germline gives CDR1 SGHRS, CDR2 YFSETQ. CDR3 sequence reads: CASSPGPNRGTEAFF. CDR3 coding DNA: TGCGCCAGCAGCCCCGGACCGAACCGAGGCACTGAAGCTTTCTTT.

This clone was seen just once. This chain joins TRBV5-4 and TRBJ2-5; TRBD2 might be the D (5 bases). The CDR3 is made up of 13 amino acids. Germline assignment: CDR1 SGHNT and CDR2 YYREEE (reference sequence). Trimming cost V 1 base and J 5 bases, with 9 bases left between them. The CDR3 reads CASSLQPGETQYF. CDR3 nucleotides: TGTGCCAGCAGCTTGCAACCGGGGGAGACCCAGTACTTC.

This chain joins TRBV4-3 and TRBJ2-1; D is unresolved. CDR1 is LGHNA, CDR2 YSLEER, per germline. The CDR3 is made up of 18 amino acids. Deletions cut 0 bases from V and 0 bases from J, with 15 bases between. The DNA of the CDR3 is TGCGCCAGCAGCCAAGATACCCCACGGGCCACCTCCTACAATGAGCAGTTCTTC. Protein: CASSQDTPRATSYNEQFF.

The genes are TRBV7-6 and TRBJ2-7; D remains unclear. The germline V gene encodes CDR1 SGHVS and CDR2 FNYEAQ. CDR3 size: 17 residues. V lost 1 base, J lost 1 base, and 17 bases lay in between. CDR3 nucleotide sequence: TGTGCCAGCAGCTTAGTCCTGGAAGGGCAAGGATCCTACGAGCAGTACTTC. Translating gives CASSLVLEGQGSYEQYF.

The rearrangement uses TRBV4-2 and TRBJ2-5, with D maybe TRBD1 (6 bases). CDR1 and CDR2 from the germline V gene are LGHNA and YNFKEQ. The CDR3 length is 14 residues. V was pared by 0 bases and J by 4 bases, with 9 bases between. This chain's CDR3 is CASSQEGRGETQYF. Written as DNA, the CDR3 is TGTGCCAGCAGCCAAGAAGGCAGGGGAGAGACCCAGTACTTC.

In this sample, this clone turned up once. The chain employs TRBV27 and TRBJ2-7; the match to TRBD2 covers 7 bases. Per germline, CDR1 MNHEY and CDR2 SMNVEV (reference sequence). CDR3 length: 15 amino acids. V lost 2 bases to trimming and J lost 4 bases; unmatched junction nucleotides: 8. CDR3 in amino acids: CASSLREGLAYEQYF. In DNA, the CDR3 is TGTGCCAGCAGTTTAAGGGAGGGCCTAGCGTACGAGCAGTACTTC.

The chain recombines TRBV7-9 with TRBJ1-1; 7 bases match TRBD1. The V gene's germline CDR1 is SEHNR and CDR2 FQNEAQ (reference sequence). V was pared by 5 bases and J by 2 bases, with 5 bases of the junction left unmatched. This CDR3 spans 14 amino acids. CDR3 sequence reads: CASSPGQANTEAFF. In DNA, the CDR3 is TGTGCCAGCAGCCCCGGACAGGCAAACACTGAAGCTTTCTTT.

The V call is TRBV9, the J call TRBJ2-2, with unresolved D. V was pared by 3 bases and J by 4 bases, with 4 bases between. CDR1 and CDR2 (germline): SGDLS, YYNGEE. This CDR3 contains 12 residues. CDR3 loop: CASSAFTGELFF. Written as DNA, the CDR3 is TGTGCCAGCAGCGCCTTCACCGGGGAGCTGTTTTTT.

This chain joins TRBV5-1 and TRBJ1-1; no clear D. Germline V CDR1 and CDR2: SGHRS, YFSETQ. The CDR3 sequence is 15 residues long. Trimming shortened V by 0 bases and J by 4 bases, and 13 bases separated the two germline ends. The CDR3 reads CASSLEAGEGTEAFF. The DNA of the CDR3 is TGCGCCAGCAGCTTGGAAGCCGGGGAGGGCACTGAAGCTTTCTTT.

This chain uses TRBV7-8 with TRBJ2-5; D gene uncertain. The ends were cut back, 3 bases at V and 4 bases at J, with 6 bases in the middle. This CDR3 has 12 residues. Germline CDR1 is SGHVS and CDR2 is FQNEAQ. This CDR3 is CASSFPRETQYF. The CDR3 DNA is TGTGCCAGCAGCTTCCCGAGAGAGACCCAGTACTTC.

This clone was detected only a few times. CDR3 bases: TGTGCCAGTAACCCCACAGGGATTGGCGAAAAACTGTTTTTT. Translating it yields CASNPTGIGEKLFF. The chain recombines TRBV19 with TRBJ1-4; TRBD1 is a possible D gene (6 bases). Trimming removed 7 bases at V and 8 bases at J, with 17 bases between. From germline, CDR1 is LNHDA and CDR2 SQIVND (reference sequence). This CDR3 region has 14 residues.

The chain carries TRBV7-9 and TRBJ1-5; D not certain. CDR3 length: 16 residues. Germline CDR1 SEHNR, CDR2 FQNEAQ (reference sequence). Trimming cost V 5 bases and J 1 base, with 15 bases left between them. The CDR3 loop reads CASSQVYTTSNQPQHF. DNA for the CDR3: TGTGCCAGCAGCCAAGTGTACACGACAAGCAATCAGCCCCAGCATTTT.

This clone came up once. V usage is TRBV19 and J usage is TRBJ1-1, with D uncertain. Germline assignment: CDR1 LNHDA and CDR2 SQIVND (reference sequence). Between the trimmed V and J ends, which lost 2 bases and 4 bases, there was a span of 8 bases. The CDR3 totals 13 residues. CDR3 residues: CASSIFRGTEAFF. In nucleotides, the CDR3 is TGTGCCAGTAGTATATTCCGGGGCACTGAAGCTTTCTTT.

The V gene is TRBV6-6, the J gene TRBJ2-7; TRBD1 might be the D (6 bases). Germline lookup yields CDR1 MNHNY and CDR2 SVGAGI (reference sequence). Trimming removed 0 bases at V and 5 bases at J, with 8 bases between. The CDR3 spans 13 residues. Written as DNA, the CDR3 is TGTGCCAGCAGTTACTCACAGGGTAACGAGCAGTACTTC. Translated: CASSYSQGNEQYF.